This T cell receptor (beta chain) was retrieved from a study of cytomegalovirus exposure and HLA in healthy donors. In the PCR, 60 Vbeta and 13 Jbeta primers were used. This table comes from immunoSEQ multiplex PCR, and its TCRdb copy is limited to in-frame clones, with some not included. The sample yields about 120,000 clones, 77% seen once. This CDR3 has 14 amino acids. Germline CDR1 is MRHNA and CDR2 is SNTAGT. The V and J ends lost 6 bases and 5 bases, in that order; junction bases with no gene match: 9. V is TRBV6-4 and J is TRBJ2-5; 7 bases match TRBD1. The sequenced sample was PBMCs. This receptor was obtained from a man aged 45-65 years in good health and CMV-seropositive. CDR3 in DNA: TGTGCCAGCAGGACATACAGGGGTCGGGAGACCCAGTACTTC. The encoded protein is CASRTYRGRETQYF.